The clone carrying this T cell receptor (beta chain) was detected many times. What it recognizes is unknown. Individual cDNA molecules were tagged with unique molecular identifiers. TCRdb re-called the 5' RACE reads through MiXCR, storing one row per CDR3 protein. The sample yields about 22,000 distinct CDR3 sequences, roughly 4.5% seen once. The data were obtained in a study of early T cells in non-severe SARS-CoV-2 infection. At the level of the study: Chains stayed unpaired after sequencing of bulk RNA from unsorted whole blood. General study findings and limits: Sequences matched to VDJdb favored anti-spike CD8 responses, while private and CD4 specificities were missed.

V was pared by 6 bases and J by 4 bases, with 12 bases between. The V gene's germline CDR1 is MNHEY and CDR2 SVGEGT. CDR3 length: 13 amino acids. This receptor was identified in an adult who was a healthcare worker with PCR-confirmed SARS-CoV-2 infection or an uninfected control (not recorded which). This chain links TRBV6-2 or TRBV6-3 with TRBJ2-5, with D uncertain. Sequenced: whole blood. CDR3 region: CASSQIDRETQYF. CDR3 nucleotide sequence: TGTGCCAGCAGCCAGATAGATCGAGAGACCCAGTACTTC.